Listed below are T cell receptor beta chains from one sample, sequenced in a study of cytomegalovirus exposure and HLA in healthy donors. Profiled with immunoSEQ multiplex PCR; TCRdb holds only in-frame clones, not every one. The sample consists of approximately 100,000 clones, 60% to 85% of them appearing once. Source material: PBMCs. The origin of the receptors is a man between 60 and 75 years old in good health and CMV-seropositive. The CDR3 runs from the conserved cysteine through the conserved F or W. D genes are given only for firm matches. Not all rows give a size; the values are once, few, many and, for expanded clones, a class.

V gene	clone size	J gene	D gene	CDR3 protein	CDR3 DNA
TRBV5-1	few	TRBJ1-1	.	CASQTGNGNTEAFF	TGCGCCAGCCAGACAGGTAACGGGAACACTGAAGCTTTCTTT
TRBV7-6	.	TRBJ2-5	TRBD2	CASSLGTSGGPWGETQYF	TGTGCCAGCAGCTTGGGGACTAGCGGGGGCCCTTGGGGGGAGACCCAGTACTTC
TRBV2	.	TRBJ1-3	TRBD1	CASMLDRAGNTIYF	TGTGCCAGCATGCTCGACAGGGCTGGAAACACCATATATTTT
TRBV5-1	.	TRBJ2-7	TRBD1	CASSSDTGVFSYEQYF	TGCGCCAGCAGCTCGGATACAGGGGTCTTCTCCTACGAGCAGTACTTC
TRBV2	.	TRBJ1-3	TRBD1	CASSQTGVNTIYF	TGTGCCAGCAGCCAGACAGGGGTAAACACCATATATTTT
TRBV11-2	.	TRBJ1-1	.	CASSPVKGWNTEAFF	TGTGCCAGCAGCCCGGTGAAGGGGTGGAACACTGAAGCTTTCTTT
TRBV9	.	TRBJ2-1	.	CASSVVGQEIGNGQFF	TGTGCCAGCAGCGTAGTAGGACAAGAGATAGGGAATGGGCAGTTCTTC
TRBV5-6	.	TRBJ1-6	TRBD1	CASSLGQGNSPLHF	TGTGCCAGCAGCTTGGGACAGGGGAATTCACCCCTCCACTTT
TRBV4-1	few	TRBJ1-1	TRBD1	CASSQGDRGMNTEAFF	TGCGCCAGCAGCCAAGGTGACAGGGGCATGAACACTGAAGCTTTCTTT
TRBV5-6	.	TRBJ2-2	.	CASSPGPWHTTGELFF	TGTGCCAGCAGCCCTGGCCCCTGGCATACGACCGGGGAGCTGTTTTTT
TRBV14	few	TRBJ1-1	.	CASSQGSPRVPSLEAFF	TGTGCCAGCAGCCAAGGTAGCCCCAGGGTACCCTCACTGGAAGCTTTCTTT
TRBV11-1	.	TRBJ2-5	.	CASSLAGGETQYF	TGTGCCAGCAGCTTAGCAGGGGGAGAGACCCAGTACTTC
TRBV28	.	TRBJ1-5	.	CASTRGGFSNQPQHF	TGTGCCAGCACCCGGGGAGGTTTTAGCAATCAGCCCCAGCATTTT
TRBV27	.	TRBJ1-6	TRBD1	CASSSIMRTTGKNSPLHF	TGTGCCAGCAGTTCCATCATGAGGACGACAGGGAAGAATTCACCCCTCCACTTT
TRBV7-8	.	TRBJ1-5	.	CASSLRSPGGGNQPQHF	TGTGCCAGCAGCTTAAGGTCGCCGGGGGGCGGCAATCAGCCCCAGCATTTT
TRBV6-5	.	TRBJ1-1	.	CASSYLGQGGVFF	TGTGCCAGCAGTTACCTGGGGCAAGGGGGGGTTTTCTTT
TRBV7-8	.	TRBJ2-1	TRBD2	CMSGDLYNEQFF	TGTATGAGCGGGGATCTTTACAATGAGCAGTTCTTC
TRBV9	.	TRBJ1-2	TRBD1	CASSALTDRGGGYTF	TGTGCCAGCAGCGCCCTCACCGACAGGGGAGGAGGCTACACCTTC
TRBV12-5	.	TRBJ2-7	.	CASAPDGGYEQYF	TGTGCTAGTGCCCCGGATGGGGGGTACGAGCAGTACTTC
TRBV2	.	TRBJ2-5	TRBD2	CASSARSGGNQETQYF	TGTGCCAGCAGTGCCCGGAGCGGGGGGAACCAAGAGACCCAGTACTTC
TRBV7-9	.	TRBJ1-5	TRBD1	CASSRQGNQPQHF	TGTGCCAGCAGCCGACAGGGAAATCAGCCCCAGCATTTT
TRBV5-5	.	TRBJ2-5	TRBD1	CASSSQGAGETQYF	TGTGCCAGCAGCTCCCAGGGGGCCGGAGAGACCCAGTACTTC
TRBV7-9	.	TRBJ1-5	.	CASSRDTNQPQHF	TGTGCCAGCAGCCGGGACACCAATCAGCCCCAGCATTTT
TRBV19	.	TRBJ2-7	TRBD1	CASSPGQFSYEQYF	TGTGCCAGTAGCCCGGGACAGTTCTCCTACGAGCAGTACTTC
TRBV7-2	.	TRBJ2-3	.	CASSPAVGLGTDTQYF	TGTGCCAGCAGCCCGGCGGTCGGTCTTGGCACAGATACGCAGTATTTT
TRBV19	.	TRBJ1-2	.	CASSKGGGRNGLGYTF	TGTGCCAGTAGTAAAGGGGGGGGGCGGAATGGCCTTGGCTACACCTTC
TRBV5-6	.	TRBJ1-1	.	CASSLVGQMNTEAFF	TGTGCCAGCAGCTTGGTTGGGCAGATGAACACTGAAGCTTTCTTT
TRBV7-2	.	TRBJ2-2	.	CASSLAGGNGELFF	TGTGCCAGCAGCTTAGCTGGCGGTAACGGGGAGCTGTTTTTT
TRBV7-9	.	TRBJ2-7	TRBD1	CASSGQYYEQYF	TGTGCCAGTTCGGGACAGTACTACGAGCAGTACTTC
TRBV6-5	once	TRBJ1-2	.	CASSYSSFWNYGYTF	TGTGCCAGCAGTTACTCGAGCTTTTGGAACTATGGCTACACCTTC
TRBV30	once	TRBJ2-3	.	CAWSTGQSTDTQYF	TGTGCCTGGAGTACGGGACAAAGCACAGATACGCAGTATTTT
TRBV29-1	.	TRBJ2-1	.	CSVEAGRGKSSYNEQFF	TGCAGCGTTGAAGCGGGTAGGGGCAAGAGCTCCTACAATGAGCAGTTCTTC
TRBV30	.	TRBJ1-5	TRBD1	CAWSPGQGNNQPQHF	TGTGCCTGGAGTCCGGGACAGGGGAACAATCAGCCCCAGCATTTT
TRBV5-4	.	TRBJ2-6	.	CASSLGALLGHSGANVLTF	TGTGCCAGCAGCTTGGGCGCGCTGTTGGGCCACTCTGGGGCCAACGTCCTGACTTTC
TRBV5-1	.	TRBJ1-1	.	CASSLSQGAEAFF	TGCGCCAGCAGCTTGAGCCAGGGTGCTGAAGCTTTCTTT
TRBV27	.	TRBJ1-1	TRBD1	CASRLQGRNTEAFF	TGTGCCAGCAGGTTACAGGGGCGGAACACTGAAGCTTTCTTT
TRBV19	.	TRBJ2-1	TRBD1	CAIQPGTGNEQFF	TGTGCCATACAACCCGGGACAGGGAATGAGCAGTTCTTC
TRBV29-1	.	TRBJ2-7	TRBD1	CSVAPGQGAYEQYF	TGCAGCGTTGCCCCGGGACAGGGGGCCTACGAGCAGTACTTC
TRBV5-1	.	TRBJ1-1	.	CASSLSLATEAFF	TGCGCCAGCAGCTTGTCATTGGCCACTGAAGCTTTCTTT
TRBV5-1	.	TRBJ2-2	TRBD2	CASSMTSGGAANTGELFF	TGCGCCAGCAGCATGACTAGCGGGGGGGCCGCGAACACCGGGGAGCTGTTTTTT
TRBV27	.	TRBJ1-4	.	CASRGTNEKLFF	TGTGCCAGTAGAGGCACGAATGAAAAACTGTTTTTT
TRBV11-1	.	TRBJ2-1	TRBD1	CASSWNSQGQGKGNEQFF	TGTGCCAGCAGCTGGAACTCGCAGGGACAGGGGAAGGGCAATGAGCAGTTCTTC